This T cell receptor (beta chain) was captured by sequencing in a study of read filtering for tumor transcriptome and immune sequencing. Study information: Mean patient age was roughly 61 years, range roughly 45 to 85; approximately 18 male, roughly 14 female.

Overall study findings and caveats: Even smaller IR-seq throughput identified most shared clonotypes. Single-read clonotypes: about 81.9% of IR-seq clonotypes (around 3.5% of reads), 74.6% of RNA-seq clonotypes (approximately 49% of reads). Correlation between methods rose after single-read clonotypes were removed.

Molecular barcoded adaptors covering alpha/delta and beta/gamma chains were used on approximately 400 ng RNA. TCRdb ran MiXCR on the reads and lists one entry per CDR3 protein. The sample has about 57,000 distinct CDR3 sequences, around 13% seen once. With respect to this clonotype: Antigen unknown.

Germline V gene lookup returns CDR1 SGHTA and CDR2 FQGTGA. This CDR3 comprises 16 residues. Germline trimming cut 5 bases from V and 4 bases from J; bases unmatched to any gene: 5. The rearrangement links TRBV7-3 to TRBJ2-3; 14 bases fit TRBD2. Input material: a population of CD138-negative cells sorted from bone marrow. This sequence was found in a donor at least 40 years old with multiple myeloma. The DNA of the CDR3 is TGTGCCAGCAGCCCTCAGACTAGCGGGAGGGCAGATACGCAGTATTTT. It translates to CASSPQTSGRADTQYF.